This T cell receptor (beta chain) was sequenced during a study of T cells in Graves' hyperthyroidism and ophthalmopathy. Extraction of PBMCs used 7.5 to 10 ml of fresh peripheral blood. RNA transcripts gave rise to amplified TCR beta CDR3 regions. Primed by the HTBI set, a first-round RT-PCR was run on the TCR CDR3. TCRdb redid the calling of the multiplex PCR reads with MiXCR, one entry per CDR3 protein. The table has hundreds of thousands of distinct CDR3 sequences, about 15% seen once; the top ten hold around 9.6%. Germline-derived CDR1 and CDR2 are SQVTM and ANQGSEA. With 3 bases clipped from V and 7 bases from J, the junction kept 2 bases outside the gene matches. This CDR3 spans 14 amino acids. This clonotype was seen only a few times.

Sequencing was carried out using blood. The receptor comes from a woman under 30 with Graves' hyperthyroidism. V usage is TRBV29-1 and J usage is TRBJ2-1, with 14 bases lining up with TRBD2. The CDR3 DNA sequence: TGCAGCGTTGAGGGGACTAGCGGGAGAAATGAGCAGTTCTTC. Protein: CSVEGTSGRNEQFF.